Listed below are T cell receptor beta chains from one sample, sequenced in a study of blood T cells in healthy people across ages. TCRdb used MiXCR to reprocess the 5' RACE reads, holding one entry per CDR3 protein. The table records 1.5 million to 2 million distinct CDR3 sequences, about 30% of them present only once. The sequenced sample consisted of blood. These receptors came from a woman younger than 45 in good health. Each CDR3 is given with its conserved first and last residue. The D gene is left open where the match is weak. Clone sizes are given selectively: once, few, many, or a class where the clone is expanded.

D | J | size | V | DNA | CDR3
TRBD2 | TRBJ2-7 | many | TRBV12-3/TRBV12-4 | TGTGCCAGCAGTTCCCGGACTAGCGGGGCCTACGAGCAGTACTTC | CASSSRTSGAYEQYF
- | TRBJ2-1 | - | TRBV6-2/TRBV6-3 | TGTGCCAGCAGTTACCAGGAGCCACTCTACAGTGAGCAGTTCTTC | CASSYQEPLYSEQFF
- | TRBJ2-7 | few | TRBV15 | TGTGCCACCAGCAGAGGCGGCGGCGGAGCGGTCTACGAGCAGTACTTC | CATSRGGGGAVYEQYF
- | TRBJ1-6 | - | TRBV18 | TGTGCCAGCTCACGACAGTTAGACAATTCACCCCTCCACTTT | CASSRQLDNSPLHF
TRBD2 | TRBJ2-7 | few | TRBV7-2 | TGTGCCAGCAGCCCGTCCGGGACTAGCGGGTGGGGTGGCGAGCAGTACTTC | CASSPSGTSGWGGEQYF
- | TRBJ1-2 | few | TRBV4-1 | TGCGCCAGCAGCCCGGTGGAGGATGCTAACTATGGCTACACCTTC | CASSPVEDANYGYTF
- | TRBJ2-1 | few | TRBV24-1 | TGTGCCACCAGTGATGCTCCTGGTGGGGCGGATGAGCAGTTCTTC | CATSDAPGGADEQFF
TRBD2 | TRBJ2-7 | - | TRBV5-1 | TGCGCCAGCAGCCCGGTGGGACTAGCGGGGGGTAGCTCCTACGAGCAGTACTTC | CASSPVGLAGGSSYEQYF
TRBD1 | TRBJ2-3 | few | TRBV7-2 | TGTGCCTCCGACAGGGGCAACACAGATACGCAGTATTTT | CASDRGNTDTQYF
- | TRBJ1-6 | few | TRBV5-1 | TGCGCCAGCAGCGCAACAGGGAACGGCTATAATTCACCCCTCCACTTT | CASSATGNGYNSPLHF
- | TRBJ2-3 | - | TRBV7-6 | TGTGAAGGGTTCAGGGATACGCAGTATTTT | CEGFRDTQYF